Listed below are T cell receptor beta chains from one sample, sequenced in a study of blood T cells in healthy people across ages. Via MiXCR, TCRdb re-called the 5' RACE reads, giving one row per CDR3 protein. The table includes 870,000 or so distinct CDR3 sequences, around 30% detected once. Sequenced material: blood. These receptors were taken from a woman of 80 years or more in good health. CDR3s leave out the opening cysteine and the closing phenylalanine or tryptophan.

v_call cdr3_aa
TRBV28 ASSLSATGKSYEQY
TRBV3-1 ASSQFVMLDGYT
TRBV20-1 SASAGGEIDPQH
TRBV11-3 ASNFPGQKPLRDYGYT
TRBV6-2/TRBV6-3 ASSSRGVRNTEAF
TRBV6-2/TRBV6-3 ASSYRTGVNEQF
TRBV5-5 ASSPAGGTNEKLF
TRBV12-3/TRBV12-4 ASSLGLTSTDTQY
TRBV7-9 ASSFPGLERVTDTQY
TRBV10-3 AIRGGRGSPLH
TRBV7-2 ASSYRDRPREQY
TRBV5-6 ASRPYGVMNTEAF
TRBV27 ASSALAGEQY
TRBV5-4 ASSFLRASSSGYGYT
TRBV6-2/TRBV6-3 ASSYSSEQY
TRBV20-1 SANNQGARTEAF
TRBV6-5 ATSYDLDGYGYT
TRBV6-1 ASRGEIGQGRNQPQH
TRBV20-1 SARDDRESSYNSPLH
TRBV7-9 ASSSLLGPRVEAF
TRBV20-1 SAPGQGGSGGTQY
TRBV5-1 ASKDRDRGVETQY
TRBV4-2 ASSQETSVGTTTEQY
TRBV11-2 ASSFRLAGSFSYNEQF
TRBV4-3 ASSQTRNYGYT
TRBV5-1 ASSSYDRGRQETQY